This T cell receptor beta chain was obtained from a study of identifying expanded T cells in peripheral blood. Study-wide findings and caveats: Over around two and four weeks, about 15 and 19 clones changed, versus around 1.2 between replicates.

Germline lookup yields CDR1 MDHEN and CDR2 SYDVKM. V was clipped by 6 bases and J by 3 bases, with 17 bases between them. The CDR3 runs 15 residues. Collection occurred without any documented infections or immune events in donors. As concerns this clone: The antigen is not known.

Here immunoSEQ multiplex PCR was the method, and the copy in TCRdb shows in-frame clones only, minus some. Counted here are roughly 78,000 clones, 90% occurring once; the ten biggest clones make up about 3.3%. This chain uses TRBV28 with TRBJ1-1; no clear D gene. The clonotype was recovered from a person aged 18 to 75 in good health. Sequencing was carried out using blood. As DNA, the CDR3 is TGTGCCAGCAGCCCTCGGGCATACCGCTACACTGAAGCTTTCTTT. It is translated as CASSPRAYRYTEAFF.